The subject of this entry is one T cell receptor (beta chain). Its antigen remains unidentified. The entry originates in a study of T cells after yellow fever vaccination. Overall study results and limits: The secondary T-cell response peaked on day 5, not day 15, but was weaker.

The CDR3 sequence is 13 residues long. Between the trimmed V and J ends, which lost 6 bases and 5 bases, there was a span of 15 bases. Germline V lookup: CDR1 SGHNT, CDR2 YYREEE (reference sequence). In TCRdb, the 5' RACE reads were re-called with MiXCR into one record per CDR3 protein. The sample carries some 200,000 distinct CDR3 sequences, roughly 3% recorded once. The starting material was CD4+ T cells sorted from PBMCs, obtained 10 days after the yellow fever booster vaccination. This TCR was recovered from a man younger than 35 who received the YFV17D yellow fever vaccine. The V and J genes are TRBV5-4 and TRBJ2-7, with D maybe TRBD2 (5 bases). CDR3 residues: CASTRLGSHEQYF. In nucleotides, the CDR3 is TGTGCCAGCACCCGATTGGGGAGCCACGAGCAGTACTTC.